This TCR beta chain stems from a study of Ad26.COV2.S vaccination and SARS-CoV-2 variants (dated by TCRdb to the early 2020s). Background on the whole study: Vaccine-arm donors came from COV1001, a multicentre, randomized, double-blind, placebo-controlled phase I-IIa trial of Ad26.COV2.S in healthy adults. A total of 32 samples were included in the TCR-sequenced set, comprising roughly 19 Ad26.COV2.S vaccine recipients, 5 placebo recipients and 8 SARS-CoV-2 convalescent individuals. Throughout the experiments and outcome assessment, investigators stayed blinded to trial group allocation. The specificity and breadth of SARS-CoV-2-reactive T cell receptors after Ad26.COV2.S vaccination were assessed by TCRbeta repertoire sequencing. Ad26.COV2.S was administered intramuscularly at a dose of 5x10^10 or 1x10^11 viral particles, either as one shot or as two shots given 56 days apart. Trial participants were randomized into five groups of five, in which low-dose or high-dose Ad26.COV2.S was given once or twice, or placebo was given on both occasions.

As regards this clone: It lacks a known antigen. The record has no base qualities; no much larger clone is one base away.

TCRbeta CDR3 regions were sequenced with the immunoSEQ Assay. After extraction, genomic DNA underwent amplification by bias-controlled multiplex PCR, followed by high-throughput sequencing. On the study's bioinformatics: To quantify the absolute abundance of every unique TCRbeta CDR3 region, sequences were collapsed and filtered. Usable DNA was measured by amplifying reference genes present in all nucleated cells, and TCRbeta template counts were normalized to that usable DNA to estimate T cell fraction. Repertoire TCRs were annotated as SARS-CoV-2-specific by exact matching of V gene, CDR3 amino acid sequence and J gene to a known reactive TCR set. The reference SARS-CoV-2 TCR set came from MIRA and was filtered for enrichment in COVID-19-positive ImmuneCODE repertoires, removing public or cross-reactive TCRs. Drawing on the MIRA antigens, annotated TCRs were analysed further at the level of specific ORF or position within ORF. Breadth was defined as the number of annotated unique rearrangements divided by the total number of unique productive rearrangements, and depth was defined as the summed frequency of the annotated unique rearrangements. TCR breadth was compared between groups using two-sided Wilcoxon rank-sum tests. TCRdb provides this immuneACCESS table in a form limited to in-frame rearrangements. Some clones are lacking; in checked studies, under half of them reflect an unresolved V gene, and why the rest are absent is not known. The V and J calls and clone size are taken from that table; D and trimming were inferred from the DNA. Within this sample are hundreds of thousands of clones, with around 86% of them counted one time only. 3.4% of the sample belongs to the ten largest clones.

The treatment or condition label on this specimen signifies: some 19 received Ad26.COV2.S at low or high dose, single or two shots; several received placebo; per-sample allocation not given. For vaccine and placebo recipients, repertoires were sequenced using samples collected on day 63 after the first injection. In Cohort 1b, around 25 adults aged 18-55 years were enrolled at a single site in Boston, USA, between 29 July and 7 August 2020. Ad26.COV2.S consisted of a replication-incompetent adenovirus type 26 vector by which a prefusion-stabilized SARS-CoV-2 spike protein from the original Wuhan strain was expressed. Study-level results and caveats: The authors noted that total T cell responses may have been underestimated by the TCR breadth and depth analyses. Substantial breadth of spike-specific CD8+ and CD4+ T cell responses was reported after vaccination. Non-spike TCR breadth was comparable between vaccine and placebo recipients, consistent with the vaccine containing only spike. Higher spike-specific TCR breadth was observed in Ad26.COV2.S recipients than in placebo recipients (P = 0.0014). The study was not powered for comparison of responses between vaccine doses or regimens.

Sequenced here: peripheral blood, sampled in a trial of Ad26.COV2.S vaccine versus placebo. This clonotype was sampled from a person aged 18 to 59 who received the Ad26.COV2.S COVID-19 vaccine or a placebo.

The nucleotides read TGCGCCAGCAGCTTGGTACAGGGGGCCGGGGAGCTGTTTTTT. Translated, it gives CASSLVQGAGELFF. The chain links TRBV5-1 with TRBJ2-2; TRBD1 aligns with 8 central bases. V ends up 0 bases short and J 6 bases short, with an unmatched junction base count of 1. Its CDR3 holds 14 amino acids, cysteine through phenylalanine. Left in the record is the CDR3 DNA by itself, 42 bases read in frame from the first base. CDR1 is given as SGHRS and CDR2 as YFSETQ, both from the germline V gene. With all but the CDR3 taken from the reference TRBV5-1 and TRBJ2-2 genes, the full variable domain is: KAGVTQTPRYLIKTRGQQVTLSCSPISGHRSVSWYQQTPGQGLQFLFEYFSETQRNKGNFPGRFSGRQFSNSRSEMNVSTLELGDSALYLCASSLVQGAGELFFGEGSRLTVL.